This TCR beta chain was sequenced during a study of post-analysis software for immune sequencing data. Germline V lookup: CDR1 MNHNS, CDR2 SASEGT. There are 14 residues in the CDR3. Study-level results: Under the F measure, samples that were prepared in one batch clustered strongly together. Five or six TRBV segments, TRBV5-6, TRBV5-1 and TRBV20-1 among them, were found more frequent in patients than controls. Versus controls, multiple sclerosis patients showed significantly lower diversity (normalized Chao1).

For this clonotype: Its matching antigen is unknown. The junction shows a germline mismatch at one end, possibly a read error.

Unique molecular identifiers were carried by the TCR beta cDNA libraries. TCRdb re-analysed the PCR reads in MiXCR, keeping a single row per CDR3 protein. The top ten hold 0.5% to 0.6% of the sample, which has fewer than 850,000 distinct CDR3 sequences, just under 30% seen once. The clonotype comes from a girl aged 10 to 17 with multiple sclerosis. Sequenced sample: blood. The J gene is TRBJ2-5, the V gene TRBV6-1, with D tentatively TRBD2 (5 bases). Here the CDR3 DNA reads TGTGCCGGCAGTGGCGTTTTCGGGAAAGAGACCCAGTACTTC. Translation: CAGSGVFGKETQYF.